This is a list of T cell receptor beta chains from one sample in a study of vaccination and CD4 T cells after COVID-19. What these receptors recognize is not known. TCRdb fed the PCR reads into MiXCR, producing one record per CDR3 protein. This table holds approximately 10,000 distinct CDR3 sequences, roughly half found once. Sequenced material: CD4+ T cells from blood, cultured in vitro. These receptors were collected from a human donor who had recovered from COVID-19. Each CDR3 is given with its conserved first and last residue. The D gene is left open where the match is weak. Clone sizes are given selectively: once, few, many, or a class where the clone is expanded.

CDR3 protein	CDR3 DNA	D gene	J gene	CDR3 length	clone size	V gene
CASSQGQPVAGELFF	TGTGCCAGCAGCCAGGGACAGCCTGTGGCCGGGGAGCTGTTTTTT	TRBD1	TRBJ2-2	15	-	TRBV7-9
CASSPRDPQGHGYTF	TGTGCCAGTAGTCCCCGGGACCCCCAAGGGCATGGCTACACCTTC	-	TRBJ1-2	15	few	TRBV19
CASRRRGGPVEQFF	TGTGCCAGCAGGCGGCGGGGGGGCCCGGTTGAGCAGTTCTTC	TRBD2	TRBJ2-1	14	-	TRBV12-3/TRBV12-4
CASSKGEPTGELFF	TGCGCCAGCAGTAAGGGCGAACCGACCGGGGAGCTGTTTTTT	-	TRBJ2-2	14	-	TRBV5-1
CASNERPAGADTQYF	TGTGCCAGCAACGAACGACCCGCCGGCGCAGATACGCAGTATTTT	-	TRBJ2-3	15	few	TRBV6-1
CASSQGTSGGPNTGELFF	TGTGCCAGCAGCCAAGGGACTAGCGGGGGCCCGAACACCGGGGAGCTGTTTTTT	TRBD2	TRBJ2-2	18	few	TRBV5-4
CASRGGRGQNEQYF	TGTGCCAGCAGGGGGGGCCGGGGACAGAACGAGCAGTACTTC	-	TRBJ2-7	14	-	TRBV6-1
CASTVGAAKNTEAFF	TGTGCCAGCACCGTGGGGGCAGCAAAGAACACTGAAGCTTTCTTT	-	TRBJ1-1	15	-	TRBV9
CSAPDRTDTQYF	TGCAGTGCCCCAGACAGAACAGATACGCAGTATTTT	-	TRBJ2-3	12	-	TRBV20-1
CASSTRDSNEKLFF	TGTGCCAGCAGCACCCGGGACAGTAATGAAAAACTGTTTTTT	TRBD1	TRBJ1-4	14	-	TRBV5-4
CASVRTGNTGELFF	TGTGCCAGCGTTCGGACAGGGAACACCGGGGAGCTGTTTTTT	TRBD1	TRBJ2-2	14	-	TRBV11-2
CASTQGSGGTEAFF	TGTGCCAGTACCCAAGGTTCAGGGGGCACTGAAGCTTTCTTT	TRBD1	TRBJ1-1	14	-	TRBV19
CAWSPRRTASNYGYTF	TGTGCCTGGAGTCCCCGAAGGACGGCCTCTAACTATGGCTACACCTTC	-	TRBJ1-2	16	-	TRBV30
CATSEAGTGRGSYNEQFF	TGTGCCACCAGTGAAGCCGGGACAGGGAGGGGGAGCTACAATGAGCAGTTCTTC	TRBD1	TRBJ2-1	18	-	TRBV24-1
CASSLERARDNSPLHF	TGTGCTAGCAGCTTAGAACGGGCGAGGGATAATTCACCCCTCCACTTT	-	TRBJ1-6	16	few	TRBV7-7
CAISDHGGRSVSYTF	TGTGCCATCAGTGACCACGGGGGGAGATCGGTGAGCTACACCTTC	-	TRBJ1-2	15	once	TRBV6-1